The TCR beta chain under discussion was sequenced for a study of T cells in Graves' hyperthyroidism and ophthalmopathy. Study results and limitations: Classification by a 13 V-J model distinguished ophthalmopathy from stable hyperthyroidism.

Researchers took RNA transcripts and amplified the TCR beta CDR3 regions from them. With the HTBI primer set, the TCR CDR3 went through a first round of RT-PCR. TCRdb re-derived calls from the multiplex PCR reads in MiXCR, one entry per CDR3 protein. The repertoire includes a few hundred thousand distinct CDR3 sequences, 12% to 15% of them detected once, and approximately 35% sits in the top ten. Germline V gives CDR1 MNHEY, CDR2 SVGEGT. This CDR3 contains 15 residues. The V and J ends lost 3 bases and 3 bases respectively, with 11 bases between them. Ten or more counts support this clonotype. The antigen is unknown.

The origin of this receptor is a woman aged 40 to 49 with Graves' ophthalmopathy. The sample taken for sequencing was blood. The chain couples TRBV6-2 or TRBV6-3 to TRBJ2-2; weak D call: TRBD1 (5 bases). The CDR3 here is CASSYRGAYTGELFF. CDR3 bases: TGTGCCAGCAGTTATAGGGGCGCGTACACCGGGGAGCTGTTTTTT.